This T cell receptor (beta chain) was captured by sequencing in a study of blood T cells in healthy people across ages. Study as a whole: Capture via template switching afforded approximately one barcoded beta molecule per two T cells.

The CDR3 runs 16 residues. With 4 bases clipped from V and 7 bases from J, the junction kept 14 bases outside the gene matches. Germline loops: CDR1 ENHRY, CDR2 SYGVKD. About this clonotype: Its antigen is not known.

Notes on the study in general: Donor CMV infection status was unknown, possibly confounding age-related changes in expanded clonotypes.

Next came a second PCR, run for about 6 to 11 cycles, which used a sample-barcoded 5' primer along with a J-beta primer mix. TCRdb independently ran MiXCR on the 5' RACE reads; one entry per CDR3 protein. The sample holds roughly 700,000 distinct CDR3 sequences; more than 40% are singletons and the top ten take around 32%. The specimen was blood. The V and J genes are TRBV10-3 and TRBJ1-2; TRBD1 agrees at 8 bases. The clonotype comes from a woman between 55 and 75 years old in good health. CDR3 sequence reads: CAISVEILRDRTGYTF. The CDR3 nucleotides read TGTGCCATCAGTGTCGAAATCCTCCGGGACAGGACTGGCTACACCTTC.